This T cell receptor (beta chain) derives from a study of blood T cell repertoires in COVID-19. Study-wide context: Specimens from acute and convalescent COVID-19 originated in the United States, Italy and Spain. PBMCs, B-cell-depleted T cells, or T cells were the source of the cDNA or gDNA that made up the material.

The CDR3 is made up of 13 amino acids. Germline V lookup: CDR1 SQVTM, CDR2 ANQGSEA. J gave up 6 bases and V 4 bases, and 5 bases lay outside the gene matches. Original handling: Reference gene primer amplification gave nucleated cell count estimates. Profiling relied on immunoSEQ multiplex PCR, and the TCRdb table lists in-frame clones only, not all of them. V and J calls and clone size are as listed in that table; D and trimming were resolved from the DNA. The sample holds more than 150,000 clones, roughly four fifths seen once. During active infection, Seattle patients enrolled and were then monitored through disease. This clone was detected once.

The chain joins TRBV29-1 to TRBJ1-4; TRBD1 aligns across 7 bases. Material for sequencing was peripheral blood. The sequence was collected from an elderly woman with COVID-19, enrolled during active disease. Here the CDR3 reads CSVADRVDEKLFF. CDR3 nucleotides: TGCAGCGTTGCAGACAGGGTAGATGAAAAACTGTTTTTT.